The rows below give T cell receptor beta chains drawn from one sample of a study of blood T cell repertoires in COVID-19. Profiling relied on immunoSEQ multiplex PCR, and the TCRdb table lists in-frame clones only, not all of them. Among fewer than 200,000 clones listed, roughly 86% were seen once. Sequenced material: peripheral blood. The origin of the receptors is a man aged 35 to 55 with active or convalescent COVID-19. CDR3s include the opening cysteine and the closing phenylalanine or tryptophan. D genes are given only for firm matches. Clone size appears in some rows only: once, few, many, or a class for an expanded clone.

TRBJ2-1	NA	TRBV20-1	NA	CSGVIYNEQFF	TGCAGTGGAGTAATCTACAATGAGCAGTTCTTC
TRBJ1-5	NA	TRBV20-1	NA	CSASKTQDSNQPQHF	TGCAGTGCTAGTAAGACCCAGGATAGCAATCAGCCCCAGCATTTT
TRBJ2-4	TRBD2	TRBV3-1/TRBV3-2	NA	CASSRDYGNIQYF	TGTGCCAGCAGCCGGGACTATGGTAACATTCAGTACTTC
TRBJ2-1	TRBD2	TRBV5-1	NA	CAIPGLATYAFF	TGCGCCATTCCGGGACTAGCAACCTACGCGTTCTTC
TRBJ2-7	NA	TRBV10-3	NA	CAISESWGREQYF	TGTGCCATCAGTGAGTCTTGGGGGCGCGAGCAGTACTTC
TRBJ2-3	TRBD1	TRBV5-4	NA	CASSDTGGLGTDTQYF	TGTGCCAGCAGCGACACAGGGGGCTTGGGGACAGATACGCAGTATTTT
TRBJ1-4	NA	TRBV27	NA	CASSLAGFEKLFF	TGTGCCAGCAGTTTGGCGGGGTTTGAAAAACTGTTTTTT
TRBJ2-7	NA	TRBV5-1	once	CASSLVTGYEQYF	TGCGCCAGCAGCTTGGTGACAGGCTACGAGCAGTACTTC
TRBJ2-7	NA	TRBV20-1	NA	CSASRELLQYF	TGCAGTGCTAGTCGAGAACTTTTGCAGTACTTC
TRBJ2-5	TRBD1	TRBV10-3	NA	CAISFGQDLQETQYF	TGTGCCATCAGCTTTGGACAGGACCTACAAGAGACCCAGTACTTC
TRBJ1-5	TRBD1	TRBV19	NA	CASSIVGTENQPQHF	TGTGCCAGTAGTATTGTGGGGACAGAGAATCAGCCCCAGCATTTT
TRBJ1-5	NA	TRBV7-2	NA	CASSRNRKGQPQHF	TGTGCCAGCAGCCGCAACAGAAAGGGGCAGCCCCAGCATTTT
TRBJ2-1	NA	TRBV20-1	NA	CSASGAGARNNEQFF	TGCAGTGCTAGTGGTGCCGGTGCAAGAAACAATGAGCAGTTCTTC
TRBJ1-2	NA	TRBV9	NA	CASSVEAAGALGYTF	TGTGCCAGCAGCGTTGAAGCCGCAGGGGCGCTTGGCTACACCTTC
TRBJ2-7	TRBD1	TRBV6-6	NA	CASRARQGIYEQYF	TGTGCCAGCAGGGCGCGACAGGGTATCTACGAGCAGTACTTC
TRBJ1-5	NA	TRBV15	NA	CATSRVPFSQYSNQPQHF	TGTGCCACCAGCAGAGTGCCCTTTTCGCAGTATAGCAATCAGCCCCAGCATTTT
TRBJ2-2	NA	TRBV10-3	once	CATARGSDTGELFF	TGTGCTACCGCCCGGGGGTCGGACACCGGGGAGCTGTTTTTT
TRBJ2-7	NA	TRBV9	NA	CASSNGVAYEQYF	TGTGCCAGCAGCAACGGAGTAGCCTACGAGCAGTACTTC
TRBJ1-1	TRBD1	TRBV30	NA	CAWSLTGAWTEAFF	TGTGCCTGGAGCCTGACAGGGGCATGGACTGAAGCTTTCTTT
TRBJ1-1	NA	TRBV12-3/TRBV12-4	NA	CASSRHMNTEAFF	TGTGCCAGCAGCCGCCACATGAACACTGAAGCTTTCTTT
TRBJ2-1	TRBD2	TRBV14	NA	CASSQVGAGGTTEQFF	TGTGCCAGCAGCCAAGTAGGAGCGGGGGGGACCACTGAGCAGTTCTTC
TRBJ1-1	NA	TRBV5-5	NA	CASSPPGGKLNTEAFF	TGTGCCAGCAGCCCCCCCGGAGGGAAATTGAACACTGAAGCTTTCTTT
TRBJ2-1	TRBD1	TRBV28	NA	CASSFEGTGSSYNEQFF	TGTGCCAGCAGTTTTGAGGGGACAGGGTCCTCCTACAATGAGCAGTTCTTC
TRBJ2-2	NA	TRBV9	NA	CASSPPRGTGELFF	TGTGCCAGCAGCCCCCCTAGGGGCACCGGGGAGCTGTTTTTT
TRBJ1-5	NA	TRBV7-2	NA	CASSAVGGYSNQPQHF	TGTGCCAGCAGTGCGGTAGGGGGATATAGCAATCAGCCCCAGCATTTT
TRBJ1-2	TRBD1	TRBV6-5	NA	CASSKDRGGYGYTF	TGTGCCAGCAGTAAGGACAGGGGTGGCTATGGCTACACCTTC
TRBJ1-2	NA	TRBV6-5	once	CASSYSRLNYGYTF	TGTGCCAGCAGTTACTCGCGTCTTAACTATGGCTACACCTTC
TRBJ1-1	TRBD1	TRBV28	NA	CASQQGDTREAFF	TGTGCCAGCCAACAGGGGGACACCCGTGAAGCTTTCTTT
TRBJ1-2	TRBD1	TRBV7-7	NA	CASSLTPDRDGYTF	TGTGCTAGCAGCTTGACCCCGGACAGGGATGGCTACACCTTC
TRBJ2-3	TRBD2	TRBV3-1/TRBV3-2	once	CASSLGPGGGTDTQYF	TGTGCCAGCAGCCTTGGCCCGGGGGGGGGCACAGATACGCAGTATTTT
TRBJ1-1	TRBD1	TRBV30	NA	CAFSGDRDIAEAFF	TGTGCCTTCTCGGGGGACAGGGATATAGCTGAAGCTTTCTTT
TRBJ1-4	NA	TRBV10-3	NA	CAINEGGTNEKLFF	TGTGCCATCAACGAGGGTGGAACTAATGAAAAACTGTTTTTT
TRBJ1-1	NA	TRBV28	NA	CASSLAGYLTEAFF	TGTGCCAGCAGTTTGGCCGGGTATCTCACTGAAGCTTTCTTT
TRBJ2-5	NA	TRBV7-2	NA	CASSSWEDRKETQYF	TGTGCCAGCAGCTCCTGGGAAGACAGGAAAGAGACCCAGTACTTC
TRBJ1-5	TRBD1	TRBV19	NA	CASSIGDRRNQPQHF	TGTGCCAGTAGTATAGGGGACAGACGCAATCAGCCCCAGCATTTT
TRBJ2-7	TRBD1	TRBV5-4	once	CASSLQTGDEDEQYF	TGTGCCAGCAGCTTGCAAACAGGGGATGAAGACGAGCAGTACTTC
TRBJ1-2	TRBD1	TRBV6-5	NA	CASGTGISYGYTF	TGTGCCAGCGGGACAGGGATTTCCTATGGCTACACCTTC
TRBJ2-3	TRBD1	TRBV2	NA	CASAKQGSYTDTQYF	TGTGCCAGCGCCAAACAGGGGTCTTACACAGATACGCAGTATTTT
TRBJ1-2	TRBD1	TRBV29-1	NA	CSVEQTGTGNYGYTF	TGCAGCGTTGAGCAGACCGGGACAGGGAACTATGGCTACACCTTC
TRBJ2-5	NA	TRBV7-3	NA	CASSLYGFQETQYF	TGTGCCAGCAGCTTATATGGCTTCCAAGAGACCCAGTACTTC
TRBJ2-7	TRBD2	TRBV10-2	NA	CASSEPSGGQTYEQYF	TGCGCCAGCAGTGAGCCTAGCGGGGGCCAAACCTACGAGCAGTACTTC
TRBJ1-2	TRBD1	TRBV6-5	few	CASRLSGTAYGYTF	TGTGCCAGCAGATTATCCGGGACAGCGTATGGCTACACCTTC
TRBJ2-6	NA	TRBV6-4	once	CASSGGEESGANVLTF	TGTGCCAGCAGTGGGGGGGAAGAGTCTGGGGCCAACGTCCTGACTTTC
TRBJ1-3	NA	TRBV19	NA	CASTPRQFSGNTIYF	TGTGCCAGCACACCCAGACAGTTCTCTGGAAACACCATATATTTT
TRBJ1-2	TRBD1	TRBV5-6	NA	CASSLGQGESYYGYTF	TGTGCCAGCAGCTTGGGACAGGGGGAGTCGTACTATGGCTACACCTTC
TRBJ1-4	NA	TRBV7-8	once	CASSGGIEKLFF	TGTGCCAGCAGTGGAGGGATAGAAAAACTGTTTTTT
TRBJ1-1	TRBD1	TRBV29-1	NA	CSVTEQGWTTEAFF	TGCAGCGTCACAGAACAGGGGTGGACCACTGAAGCTTTCTTT
TRBJ2-7	NA	TRBV3-1/TRBV3-2	NA	CASSPAAGVAYEQYF	TGTGCCAGCAGCCCAGCGGCAGGGGTAGCATACGAGCAGTACTTC
TRBJ2-1	NA	TRBV9	NA	CASKEGADEQFF	TGTGCCAGCAAGGAGGGGGCGGATGAGCAGTTCTTC
TRBJ1-6	NA	TRBV6-5	NA	CASKRGRESPLHF	TGTGCCAGCAAGCGGGGTCGGGAATCACCCCTCCACTTT
TRBJ2-1	TRBD1	TRBV11-2	NA	CASSRTGVEQFF	TGTGCCAGCAGCCGTACAGGGGTCGAGCAGTTCTTC
TRBJ2-7	NA	TRBV6-6	NA	CASSRIPHEQYF	TGTGCCAGCAGCAGGATCCCCCACGAGCAGTACTTC
TRBJ2-2	TRBD2	TRBV11-3	NA	CASSLVRGGPNTGELFF	TGTGCCAGCAGCTTAGTTCGGGGGGGGCCGAACACCGGGGAGCTGTTTTTT
TRBJ2-2	TRBD1	TRBV5-6	NA	CASRADRRDTGELFF	TGTGCCAGCAGGGCGGACAGGCGAGACACCGGGGAGCTGTTTTTT
TRBJ2-2	TRBD1	TRBV19	NA	CASRVQGIAGELFF	TGTGCCAGTAGGGTACAGGGGATTGCCGGGGAGCTGTTTTTT
TRBJ1-6	TRBD1	TRBV10-3	once	CAISDLRQGSSYNSPLHF	TGTGCCATCAGTGACCTTCGACAGGGGAGCTCCTATAATTCACCCCTCCACTTT
TRBJ2-1	TRBD2	TRBV7-8	few	CASSSGGRTSYNEQFF	TGTGCCAGCAGCTCGGGAGGCAGGACTTCCTACAATGAGCAGTTCTTC
TRBJ1-1	NA	TRBV2	NA	CASSETGYTEAFF	TGTGCCAGCAGTGAAACAGGGTACACTGAAGCTTTCTTT
TRBJ1-1	NA	TRBV29-1	NA	CSVRGLTNTEAFF	TGCAGCGTGAGGGGACTTACGAACACTGAAGCTTTCTTT
TRBJ1-3	TRBD1	TRBV28	NA	CASSLADRGSGNTIYF	TGTGCCAGCAGTTTGGCAGACAGGGGTTCAGGAAACACCATATATTTT